The rows below give T cell receptor beta chains drawn from one sample of a study of tumor-infiltrating lymphocytes in primary liver carcinoma. TCRdb re-called the multiplex PCR reads through MiXCR, storing one row per CDR3 protein. The repertoire consists of some 95,000 distinct CDR3 sequences, with roughly 70% occurring once and the leading ten covering around 26%. The sequenced material came from tumor-adjacent normal liver tissue. These receptors all stem from a man in his forties with primary liver carcinoma and hepatitis B virus infection. The CDR3 runs from the conserved cysteine through the conserved F or W. D genes are given only for firm matches. Where a row states a size, it is once, few, many or the class of an expanded clone; other rows omit it.

.	TRBV4-1	TRBJ1-1	.	CASSPRGVNTEAFF	TGCGCCAGCAGTCCTCGGGGAGTGAACACTGAAGCTTTCTTT
.	TRBV13	TRBJ2-7	TRBD2	CASNSGTSDQYF	TGTGCAAGCAACTCCGGGACTAGCGATCAGTACTTC
many	TRBV5-4	TRBJ1-1	.	CASSLYGPSNTEAFF	TGTGCCAGCAGCTTGTACGGACCCTCGAACACTGAAGCTTTCTTT
.	TRBV5-1	TRBJ2-1	TRBD2	CASSTTSGRASGNEQFF	TGCGCCAGCAGCACTACTAGCGGGAGGGCCTCGGGGAATGAGCAGTTCTTC
once	TRBV11-2	TRBJ1-1	TRBD1	CASSLDGDRGRQYTEAFF	TGTGCCAGCAGCTTAGATGGGGACAGGGGGCGCCAGTACACTGAAGCTTTCTTC
few	TRBV14	TRBJ2-2	TRBD2	CASSQETSVNTGELFF	TGTGCCAGCAGCCAAGAGACTAGCGTCAACACCGGGGAGCTGTTTTTT
.	TRBV11-2	TRBJ2-1	.	CAGSKNREDNEQFF	TGTGCCGGCAGCAAAAACAGGGAAGATAATGAGCAGTTCTTC
.	TRBV19	TRBJ2-3	TRBD2	CASSRGLAFNTDTQYF	TGTGCCAGTAGCCGAGGACTAGCCTTTAACACAGATACGCAGTATTTT
once	TRBV28	TRBJ1-2	.	CASSLRGAGYIF	TGTGCCAGCAGTCTGCGGGGGGCAGGCTACATCTTC
.	TRBV6-1	TRBJ1-5	TRBD1	CASSEVTGANQHF	TGTGCAAGCAGTGAAGTGACAGGGGCGAACCAGCATTTT
.	TRBV7-8	TRBJ2-1	TRBD2	CASRSPSGSYNEQFF	TGTGCCAGCCGGTCCCCCAGCGGGAGTTACAACGAGCAGTTCTTC
.	TRBV11-2	TRBJ2-7	TRBD2	CASSLSGTIGYEQYF	TGTGCCAGCAGCCTCTCCGGGACTATTGGCTACGAGCAGTACTTC
few	TRBV7-9	TRBJ2-3	.	CASTRADTQYF	TGTGCCAGCACCCGGGCGGATACGCAGTATTTT
few	TRBV11-2	TRBJ2-5	.	CASDYILDQETQYF	TGTGCCAGCGATTACATACTGGATCAAGAGACCCAGTACTTC
.	TRBV24-1	TRBJ2-1	TRBD2	CATGRSSGRAWEQLF	TGTGCCACCGGGAGATCTAGCGGGAGGGCATGGGAGCAGTTATTC
.	TRBV6-5	TRBJ1-6	TRBD1	CAITHLTGPGSPLHF	TGTGCCATCACCCACTTGACAGGGCCGGGCTCACCCCTCCACTTT
.	TRBV6-2/TRBV6-3	TRBJ2-3	.	CASDETASTDTQYF	TGTGCCAGCGATGAGACAGCCTCTACAGATACGCAGTATTTT
once	TRBV5-6	TRBJ2-3	TRBD1	CTSSFDRGGSSTQYF	TGTACCAGCAGCTTCGACAGGGGGGGGTCTAGTACACAGTATTTT
.	TRBV6-5	TRBJ2-7	.	CVSSYSKGHEQCF	TGTGTCAGCAGTTACTCGAAGGGCCACGAGCAGTGCTTC
.	TRBV15	TRBJ2-5	.	CATSITPLYSETQYF	TGTGCCACCAGCATTACGCCACTGTATAGCGAGACCCAGTACTTC
.	TRBV11-3	TRBJ2-3	.	CASSYRRRDTDTQYF	TGTGCCAGCAGTTACAGGAGGCGTGACACAGATACGCAGTATTTT
.	TRBV18	TRBJ2-1	.	CASSLASLRNEQLF	TGTGCCAGCTCACTCGCCTCACTAAGGAATGAGCAGCTCTTC
.	TRBV7-9	TRBJ2-7	.	CASSVEAGRNEQYF	TGTGCCAGCAGCGTAGAGGCAGGGAGGAACGAGCAGTACTTC
.	TRBV11-2	TRBJ2-2	.	CASSLVWRYLGTGELFF	TGTGCCAGCAGCTTAGTTTGGAGGTACCTAGGGACCGGGGAGCTGTTTTTT
once	TRBV6-6	TRBJ1-5	TRBD1	CASRLTGDNQPQHF	TGTGCCAGTAGATTGACAGGGGACAATCAGCCCCAACATTTT
.	TRBV11-2	TRBJ2-1	.	CASNSAAGGDEQFF	TGTGCCAGCAACTCAGCTGCAGGCGGTGATGAGCAGTTCTTC
.	TRBV4-2	TRBJ1-5	.	CASSQSPGRGNQPQHF	TGTGCCAGCAGTCAGTCTCCGGGACGGGGAAATCAGCCCCAGCATTTT
.	TRBV28	TRBJ2-1	.	CTSRHTAGTYYNEQFF	TGTACCAGCAGACACACTGCCGGGACTTACTACAATGAGCAGTTCTTC
many	TRBV7-9	TRBJ2-7	TRBD2	CASSLGGAGEVYEQYF	TGTGCCAGCAGCTTAGGAGGCGCGGGAGAAGTCTACGAGCAGTACTTC
many	TRBV12-3/TRBV12-4	TRBJ2-7	TRBD1	CASSSWRAGGLSGNNEQYF	TGTGCCAGCAGTTCGTGGAGGGCAGGGGGCCTATCCGGGAACAACGAGCAGTACTTC